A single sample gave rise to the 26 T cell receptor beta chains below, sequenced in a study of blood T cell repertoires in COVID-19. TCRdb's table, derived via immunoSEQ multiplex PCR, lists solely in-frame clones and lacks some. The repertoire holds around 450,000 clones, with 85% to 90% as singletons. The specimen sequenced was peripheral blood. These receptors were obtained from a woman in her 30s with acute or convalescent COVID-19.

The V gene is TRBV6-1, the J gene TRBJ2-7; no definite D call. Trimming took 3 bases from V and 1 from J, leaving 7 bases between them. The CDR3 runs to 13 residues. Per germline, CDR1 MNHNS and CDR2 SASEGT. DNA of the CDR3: TGTGCCAGCAGTGAGGCCCATTCCTACGAGCAGTACTTC. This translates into CASSEAHSYEQYF.

The CDR3 is CASSIGTTDTQYF. The DNA for the CDR3 is TGTGCCAGTAGTATTGGGACAACAGATACGCAGTATTTT. The genes are TRBV19 and TRBJ2-3; perhaps TRBD1 as D (6 bases). The CDR3 has 13 amino acids. Trimming cost V 3 bases and J 3 bases, with 7 bases left between them. Germline CDR1 LNHDA, CDR2 SQIVND (reference sequence).

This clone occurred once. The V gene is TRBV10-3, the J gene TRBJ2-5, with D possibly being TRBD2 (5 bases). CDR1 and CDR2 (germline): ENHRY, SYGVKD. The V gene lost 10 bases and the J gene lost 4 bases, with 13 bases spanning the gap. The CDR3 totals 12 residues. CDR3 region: CASGPQGETQYF. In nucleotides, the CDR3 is TGTGCCAGCGGGCCCCAAGGAGAGACCCAGTACTTC.

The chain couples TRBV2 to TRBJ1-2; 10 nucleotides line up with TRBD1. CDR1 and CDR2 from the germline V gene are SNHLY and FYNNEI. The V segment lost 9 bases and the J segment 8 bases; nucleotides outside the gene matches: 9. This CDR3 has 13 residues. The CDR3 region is CASPKGQGEGYTF. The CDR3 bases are TGTGCCAGTCCCAAAGGACAGGGGGAGGGCTACACCTTC.

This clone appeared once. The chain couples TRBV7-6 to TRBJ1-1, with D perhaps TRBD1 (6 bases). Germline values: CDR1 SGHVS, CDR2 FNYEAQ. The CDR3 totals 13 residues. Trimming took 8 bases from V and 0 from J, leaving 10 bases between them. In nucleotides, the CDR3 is TGTGCCAGCCAGGACAGCTTGAACACTGAAGCTTTCTTT. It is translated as CASQDSLNTEAFF.

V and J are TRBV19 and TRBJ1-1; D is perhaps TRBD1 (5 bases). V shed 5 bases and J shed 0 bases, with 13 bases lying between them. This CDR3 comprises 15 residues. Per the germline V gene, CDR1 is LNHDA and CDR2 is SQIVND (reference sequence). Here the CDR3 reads CASSLRQRMNTEAFF. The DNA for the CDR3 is TGTGCCAGTAGTTTAAGACAGAGAATGAACACTGAAGCTTTCTTT.

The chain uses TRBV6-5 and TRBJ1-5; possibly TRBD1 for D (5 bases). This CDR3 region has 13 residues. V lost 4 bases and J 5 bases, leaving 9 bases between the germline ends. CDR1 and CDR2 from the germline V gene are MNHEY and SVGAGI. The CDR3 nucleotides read TGTGCCAGCAGTTGGACATCGGATCAGCCCCAGCATTTT. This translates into CASSWTSDQPQHF.

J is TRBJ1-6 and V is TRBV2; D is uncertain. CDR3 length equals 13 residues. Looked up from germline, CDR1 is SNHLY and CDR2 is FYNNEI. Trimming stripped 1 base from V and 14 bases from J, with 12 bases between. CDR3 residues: CASSEGTAGSLHF. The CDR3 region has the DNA TGTGCCAGCAGTGAAGGAACAGCGGGGTCCCTCCACTTT.

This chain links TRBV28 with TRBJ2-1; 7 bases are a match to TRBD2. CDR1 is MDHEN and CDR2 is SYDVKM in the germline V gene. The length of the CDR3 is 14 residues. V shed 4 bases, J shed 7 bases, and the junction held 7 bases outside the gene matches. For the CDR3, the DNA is TGTGCCAGCAGTTCAACCGGGGGGTTTAATGAGCAGTTCTTC. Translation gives CASSSTGGFNEQFF.

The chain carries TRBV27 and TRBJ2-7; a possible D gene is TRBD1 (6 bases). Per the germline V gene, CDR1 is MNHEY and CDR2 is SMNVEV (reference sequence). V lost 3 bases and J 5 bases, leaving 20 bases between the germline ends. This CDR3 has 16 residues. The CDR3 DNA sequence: TGTGCCAGCAGTTTTTCTTTCAGGACAGCCCCCCACGAGCAGTACTTC. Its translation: CASSFSFRTAPHEQYF.

CDR3 region: CSVDRRSSYNEQFF. As DNA, the CDR3 is TGCAGCGTCGACAGGCGAAGCTCCTACAATGAGCAGTTCTTC. The chain carries TRBV29-1 and TRBJ2-1; maybe TRBD1 (6 bases). There are 14 residues in the CDR3. Per the germline V gene, CDR1 is SQVTM and CDR2 is ANQGSEA. V dropped 6 bases and J dropped 0 bases, with 12 bases sitting between them.

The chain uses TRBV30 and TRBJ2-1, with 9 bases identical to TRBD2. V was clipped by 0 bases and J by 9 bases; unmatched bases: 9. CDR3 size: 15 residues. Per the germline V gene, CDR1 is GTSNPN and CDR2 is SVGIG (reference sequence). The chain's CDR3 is CAWSVLAGGPGEQFF. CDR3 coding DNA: TGTGCCTGGAGTGTACTGGCGGGGGGGCCTGGTGAGCAGTTCTTC.

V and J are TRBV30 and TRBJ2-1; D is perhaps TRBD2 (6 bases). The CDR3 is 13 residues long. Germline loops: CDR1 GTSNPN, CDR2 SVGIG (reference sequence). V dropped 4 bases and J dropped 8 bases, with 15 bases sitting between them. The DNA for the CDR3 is TGTGCCTGGATAGGAGGGGATTCCTATGAGCAGTTCTTC. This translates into CAWIGGDSYEQFF.

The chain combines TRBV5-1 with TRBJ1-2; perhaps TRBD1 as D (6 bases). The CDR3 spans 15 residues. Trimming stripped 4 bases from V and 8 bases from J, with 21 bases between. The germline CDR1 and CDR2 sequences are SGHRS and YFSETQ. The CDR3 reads CASSSTTGRKAGYTF. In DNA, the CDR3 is TGCGCCAGCAGCAGCACCACAGGGCGGAAGGCCGGCTACACCTTC.

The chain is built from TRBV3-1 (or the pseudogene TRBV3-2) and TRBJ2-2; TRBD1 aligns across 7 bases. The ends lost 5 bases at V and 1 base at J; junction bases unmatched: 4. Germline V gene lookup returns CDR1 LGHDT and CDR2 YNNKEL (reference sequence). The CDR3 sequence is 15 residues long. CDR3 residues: CASSGTDMNTGELFF. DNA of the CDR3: TGTGCCAGCAGCGGGACAGATATGAACACCGGGGAGCTGTTTTTT.

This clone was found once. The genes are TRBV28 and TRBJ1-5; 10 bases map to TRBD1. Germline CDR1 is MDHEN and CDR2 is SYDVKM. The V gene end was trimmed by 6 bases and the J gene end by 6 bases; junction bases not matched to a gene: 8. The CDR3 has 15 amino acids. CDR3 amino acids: CASRMATGGPQPQHF. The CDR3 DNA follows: TGTGCCAGCAGAATGGCGACAGGGGGCCCTCAGCCCCAGCATTTT.

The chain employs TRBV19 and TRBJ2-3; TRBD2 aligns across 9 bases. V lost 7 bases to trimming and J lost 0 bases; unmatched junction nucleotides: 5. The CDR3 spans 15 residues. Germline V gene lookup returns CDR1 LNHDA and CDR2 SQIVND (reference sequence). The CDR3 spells CASNPSGDSTDTQYF. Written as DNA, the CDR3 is TGTGCCAGTAACCCTAGCGGGGACAGCACAGATACGCAGTATTTT.

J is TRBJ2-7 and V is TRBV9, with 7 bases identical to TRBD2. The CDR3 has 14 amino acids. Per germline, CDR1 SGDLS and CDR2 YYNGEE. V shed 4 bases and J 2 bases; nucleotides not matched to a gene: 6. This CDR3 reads CASSPRGSTYEQYF. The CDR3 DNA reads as TGTGCCAGCAGCCCGCGGGGGAGTACCTACGAGCAGTACTTC.

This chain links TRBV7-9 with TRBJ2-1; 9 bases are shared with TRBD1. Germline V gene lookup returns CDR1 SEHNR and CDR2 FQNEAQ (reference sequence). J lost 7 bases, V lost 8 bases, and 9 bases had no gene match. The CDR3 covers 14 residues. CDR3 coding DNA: TGTGCCAGCGTGCGGACAGGGGAAACTAATGAGCAGTTCTTC. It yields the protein CASVRTGETNEQFF.

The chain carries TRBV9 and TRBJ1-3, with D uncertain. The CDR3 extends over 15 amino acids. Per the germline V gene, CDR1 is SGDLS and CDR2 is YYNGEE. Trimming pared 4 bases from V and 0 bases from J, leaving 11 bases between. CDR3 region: CASSSTVSSGNTIYF. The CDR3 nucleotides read TGTGCCAGCAGCTCAACAGTGAGCTCTGGAAACACCATATATTTT.

CDR3 in amino acids: CASGSGRTRRPLSYEQYF. CDR3 nucleotides: TGTGCTAGTGGTTCGGGCCGGACTCGGAGGCCCCTCTCCTACGAGCAGTACTTC. The chain joins TRBV12-5 to TRBJ2-7, with D perhaps matching TRBD2 (5 bases). The length of the CDR3 is 18 residues. Germline CDR1 is LGHNT and CDR2 is FRNRAP. Between the trimmed V and J ends, which lost 4 bases and 0 bases, there was a span of 22 bases.

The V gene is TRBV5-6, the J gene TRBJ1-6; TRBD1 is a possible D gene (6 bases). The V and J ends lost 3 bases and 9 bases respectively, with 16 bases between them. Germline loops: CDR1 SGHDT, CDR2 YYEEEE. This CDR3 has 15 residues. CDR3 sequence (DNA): TGTGCCAGCAGCTCGACAGCTTTGGGGGCTTCACCCCTCCACTTT. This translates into CASSSTALGASPLHF. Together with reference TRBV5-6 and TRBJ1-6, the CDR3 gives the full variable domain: DAGVTQSPTHLIKTRGQQVTLRCSPKSGHDTVSWYQQALGQGPQFIFQYYEEEERQRGNFPDRFSGHQFPNYSSELNVNALLLGDSALYLCASSSTALGASPLHFGNGTRLTVT.

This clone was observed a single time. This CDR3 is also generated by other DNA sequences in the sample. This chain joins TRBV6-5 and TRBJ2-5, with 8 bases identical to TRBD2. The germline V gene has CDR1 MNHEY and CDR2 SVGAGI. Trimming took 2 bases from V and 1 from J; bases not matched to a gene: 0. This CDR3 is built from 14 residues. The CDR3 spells CASSYRGGQETQYF. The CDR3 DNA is TGTGCCAGCAGTTACCGGGGGGGCCAAGAGACCCAGTACTTC.

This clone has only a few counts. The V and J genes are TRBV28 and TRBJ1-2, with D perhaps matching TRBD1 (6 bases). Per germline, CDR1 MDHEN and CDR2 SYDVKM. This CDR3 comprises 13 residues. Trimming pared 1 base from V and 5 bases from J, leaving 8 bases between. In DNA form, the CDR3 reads TGTGCCAGCAGTTTATACAGGGCTTATGGCTACACCTTC. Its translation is CASSLYRAYGYTF.

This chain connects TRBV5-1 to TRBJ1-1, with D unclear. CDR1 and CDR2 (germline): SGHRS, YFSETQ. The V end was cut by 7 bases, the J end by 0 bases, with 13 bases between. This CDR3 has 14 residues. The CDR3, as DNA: TGCGCCAGCTCGCCCGGCGACATGAACACTGAAGCTTTCTTT. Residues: CASSPGDMNTEAFF.

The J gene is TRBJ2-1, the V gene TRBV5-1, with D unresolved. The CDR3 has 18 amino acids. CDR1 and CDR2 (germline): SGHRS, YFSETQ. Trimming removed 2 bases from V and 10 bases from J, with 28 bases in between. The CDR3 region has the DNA TGCGCCAGCAGCTTACACACCCGACAAACAAGCCGTGTAAAGGAGCAGTTCTTC. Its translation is CASSLHTRQTSRVKEQFF.